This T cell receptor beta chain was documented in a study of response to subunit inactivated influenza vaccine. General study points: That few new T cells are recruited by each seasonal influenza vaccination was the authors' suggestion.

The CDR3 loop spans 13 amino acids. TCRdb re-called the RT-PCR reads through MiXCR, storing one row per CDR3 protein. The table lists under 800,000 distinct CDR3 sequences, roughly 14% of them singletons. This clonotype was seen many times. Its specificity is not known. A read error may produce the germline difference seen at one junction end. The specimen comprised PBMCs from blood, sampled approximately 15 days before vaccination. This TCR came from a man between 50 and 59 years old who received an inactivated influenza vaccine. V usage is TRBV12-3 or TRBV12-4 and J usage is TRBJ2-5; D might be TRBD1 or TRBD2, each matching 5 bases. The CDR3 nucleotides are TGCGCCAGCAGCTTGGGGACCAAGGAGACCCAGTACTTC. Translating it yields CASSLGTKETQYF.